This is a list of T cell receptor beta chains from one sample in a study of cytomegalovirus exposure and HLA in healthy donors. Some clones are missing from TCRdb's copy, which holds only in-frame ones; the method was immunoSEQ multiplex PCR. Found here are some 160,000 clones, roughly 80% of them singletons; the top ten hold 7.5% to 9.5%. Sample: PBMCs. The receptors derive from a male donor in good health and CMV-seropositive. Both conserved end residues are trimmed from each CDR3. The D gene is left open where the match is weak.

D gene	CDR3 length	V gene	J gene	CDR3 protein
.	13	TRBV5-1	TRBJ2-7	ASSLTGGRTYEQY
.	11	TRBV18	TRBJ2-7	ASSPQQGDEQY
.	13	TRBV4-3	TRBJ1-5	ASSQGQNSNQPQH
TRBD1	11	TRBV12-5	TRBJ1-2	ASGDGTGLGYT
TRBD1	13	TRBV2	TRBJ1-6	ASSELGQGGSPLH
.	14	TRBV7-2	TRBJ1-3	ASSLEVGALGNTIY
TRBD1	15	TRBV7-8	TRBJ1-2	ASILGGLTPLNYGYT
.	11	TRBV6-1	TRBJ1-5	ASSATVNQPQH
TRBD1	13	TRBV27	TRBJ2-5	ASADQGQGRETQY
.	13	TRBV5-6	TRBJ2-7	ASSLEDTKGYEQY
TRBD1	13	TRBV5-1	TRBJ2-2	ASSLGQGITGELF
TRBD1	12	TRBV27	TRBJ2-5	ASSLGTGAATQY
TRBD1	11	TRBV4-1	TRBJ2-5	ASSQETGYPQY
.	12	TRBV2	TRBJ1-3	ASSDKRSGNTIY
TRBD1	13	TRBV5-1	TRBJ1-4	ASSETGTGYEKLF
TRBD2	13	TRBV10-1	TRBJ2-7	ASSEFLAGEGEQY
.	12	TRBV9	TRBJ2-2	ASSGQGGTGELF
.	13	TRBV6-1	TRBJ1-5	ASRGPEVSNQPQH
.	15	TRBV21-1	TRBJ2-2	ASSKYIVVPDTGELF
TRBD1	11	TRBV30	TRBJ1-2	GYSRDRPLGYT
.	12	TRBV5-5	TRBJ1-4	ASSLEGVMRKLF
.	11	TRBV4-2	TRBJ1-2	ASSQDPGNGYT
TRBD2	15	TRBV9	TRBJ2-3	ASSAELAGDGTDTQY
.	15	TRBV5-4	TRBJ2-5	ASSLYPDRAGQETQY
TRBD1	14	TRBV19	TRBJ2-3	ASSIGTVLRTDTQY
TRBD1	15	TRBV18	TRBJ1-1	ASSPLRGLGMNTEAF
.	11	TRBV27	TRBJ2-1	ASSLSFYNEQF
.	14	TRBV7-6	TRBJ1-3	ASSPDIGSTGNTIY
.	14	TRBV7-2	TRBJ1-2	ASSLYQGASGSGYT
TRBD1	15	TRBV28	TRBJ1-2	ASSLATTRTGTYGYT
TRBD1	10	TRBV6-5	TRBJ1-2	ASRQGAYGYT
.	12	TRBV7-2	TRBJ1-2	ASRPSLANYGYT
TRBD1	14	TRBV27	TRBJ2-7	ASRSGRPTGPYEQY
TRBD1	13	TRBV13	TRBJ2-3	ASSLEGQLTDTQY
TRBD2	15	TRBV7-6	TRBJ2-6	ASSRTSGSSGANVLT
.	11	TRBV6-5	TRBJ1-2	ASSFRRGYGYT
.	14	TRBV14	TRBJ1-1	ASSHLTGLVNTEAF
TRBD1	16	TRBV7-2	TRBJ2-7	ASSLAYSGTGVSYEQY
.	13	TRBV2	TRBJ2-3	ASRARTTSTDTQY
.	12	TRBV9	TRBJ2-7	ASSVAGASYEQY
TRBD1	13	TRBV7-8	TRBJ1-6	ASSFLTGGNSPLH
TRBD2	15	TRBV4-1	TRBJ2-2	ASSPSGLAGGTGELF
.	11	TRBV6-5	TRBJ2-1	ASRERPGNEQF